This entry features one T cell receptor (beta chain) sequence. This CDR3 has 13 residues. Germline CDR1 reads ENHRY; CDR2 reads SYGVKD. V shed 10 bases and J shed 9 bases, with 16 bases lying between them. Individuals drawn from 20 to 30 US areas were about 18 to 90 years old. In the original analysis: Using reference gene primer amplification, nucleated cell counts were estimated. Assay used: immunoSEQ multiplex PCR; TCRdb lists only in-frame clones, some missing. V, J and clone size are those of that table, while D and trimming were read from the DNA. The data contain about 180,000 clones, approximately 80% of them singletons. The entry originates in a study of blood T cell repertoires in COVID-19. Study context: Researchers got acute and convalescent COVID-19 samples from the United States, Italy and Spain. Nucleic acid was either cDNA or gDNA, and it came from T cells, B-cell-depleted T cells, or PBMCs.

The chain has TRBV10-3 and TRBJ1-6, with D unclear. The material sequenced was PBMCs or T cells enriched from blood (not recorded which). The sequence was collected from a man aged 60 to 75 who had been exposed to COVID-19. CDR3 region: CATTATRLSPLHF. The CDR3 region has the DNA TGTGCCACCACGGCTACTAGGCTTTCACCCCTCCACTTT.